Following are 29 T cell receptor beta chains from one sample sequenced in a study of CD8 T cells in ankylosing spondylitis. MiXCR was run by TCRdb on the 5' RACE reads, yielding one entry per CDR3 protein. The data contain more than 150,000 distinct CDR3 sequences, 15% to 20% of them singletons. The sequencing input was blood, either unsorted or a sorted T cell fraction (not recorded which). These TCRs come from a male donor aged 10-35 years with ankylosing spondylitis or in good health (not recorded which).

The table lists this clonotype with many counts. J is TRBJ1-5 and V is TRBV5-1; D might be TRBD1 (5 bases). The CDR3 spans 14 residues. The ends were cut back, 2 bases at V and 7 bases at J, with 13 bases in the middle. In germline, CDR1 is SGHRS, CDR2 YFSETQ. The CDR3 bases are TGCGCCAGCAGCTTAGGGGAACAAGAGCAGCCCCAGCATTTT. Encoded protein: CASSLGEQEQPQHF.

This clonotype has just a few counts. The V call is TRBV12-3 or TRBV12-4, the J call TRBJ2-7; tentative D call: TRBD1 (5 bases). The CDR3 consists of 12 residues. Between the trimmed V and J ends, which lost 3 bases and 3 bases, there was a span of 6 bases. CDR3 sequence (DNA): TGTGCCAGCAGTTTTCAGGGCTACGAGCAGTACTTC. This translates into CASSFQGYEQYF.

Many counts were recorded for this clonotype. This chain uses TRBV3-1 with TRBJ1-1; D remains unclear. The CDR3 has 14 residues. CDR1 LGHDT and CDR2 YNNKEL come from the germline V gene (reference sequence). With 2 bases removed from V and 4 bases from J, the gap between germline ends came to 11 bases. CDR3 nucleotides: TGTGCCAGCAGCCAATCACTCCTAGGCACTGAAGCTTTCTTT. Translation gives CASSQSLLGTEAFF.

This clonotype was observed many times. The CDR3 protein is CASSYGRSGANVLTF. The CDR3 nucleotides are TGTGCCAGCAGCTACGGACGCTCTGGGGCCAACGTCCTGACTTTC. The chain employs TRBV11-2 and TRBJ2-6; D ambiguous. Germline V gives CDR1 SGHAT, CDR2 FQNNGV. V was clipped by 4 bases and J by 0 bases, with 7 bases between them. The CDR3 consists of 15 residues. The full variable domain, with the rest looked up from reference TRBV11-2 and TRBJ2-6, is EAGVAQSPRYKIIEKRQSVAFWCNPISGHATLYWYQQILGQGPKLLIQFQNNGVVDDSQLPKDRFSAERLKGVDSTLKIQPAKLEDSAVYLCASSYGRSGANVLTFGAGSRLTVL.

The CDR3 loop is CSGGNPHQETQYF. In DNA, the CDR3 is TGCAGCGGGGGGAACCCACACCAAGAGACCCAGTACTTC. The rearrangement joins TRBV29-1 to TRBJ2-5, with D perhaps matching TRBD1 or TRBD2 (5 bases each). The germline CDR1 and CDR2 sequences are SQVTM and ANQGSEA. V shed 7 bases and J shed 0 bases, with 12 bases lying between them. The CDR3 has 13 residues. The whole variable domain, filled in from reference TRBV29-1 and TRBJ2-5, reads SAVISQKPSRDICQRGTSLTIQCQVDSQVTMMFWYRQQPGQSLTLIATANQGSEATYESGFVIDKFPISRPNLTFSTLTVSNMSPEDSSIYLCSGGNPHQETQYFGPGTRLLVL.

The chain recombines TRBV10-3 with TRBJ2-1; D unclear. Trimming took off 3 bases at V and 0 bases at J, with 9 bases between the two ends. The CDR3 has 15 residues. Per the germline V gene, CDR1 is ENHRY and CDR2 is SYGVKD. In DNA form, the CDR3 reads TGTGCCATCAGTGAAGGCGTGAGCTCCTACAATGAGCAGTTCTTC. It encodes CAISEGVSSYNEQFF.

This clonotype was seen ten or more times. V is TRBV29-1 and J is TRBJ2-1, with TRBD2 identical over 9 bases. The germline gives CDR1 SQVTM, CDR2 ANQGSEA. The CDR3 consists of 11 residues. The J segment lost 15 bases and the V segment lost 1 base, leaving 4 bases of the junction unmatched. The DNA of the CDR3 is TGCAGCGTTGAAGTCGGGACTAGCCCGTTCTTC. Protein sequence: CSVEVGTSPFF.

There are many counts of this clonotype. J is TRBJ2-1 and V is TRBV7-9; 9 bases fit TRBD2. This CDR3 comprises 15 residues. The J segment lost 15 bases and the V segment lost 6 bases, leaving 18 bases of the junction unmatched. CDR1 and CDR2 from the germline V gene are SEHNR and FQNEAQ (reference sequence). CDR3 amino acids: CASRPQGLAGGAVFF. CDR3 sequence (DNA): TGTGCCAGCAGACCACAGGGTCTCGCGGGAGGGGCCGTGTTCTTC.

The CDR3 nucleotides read TGTGCCAGCAGCTTTGCGACACGGGATACGCAGTATTTT. Translating gives CASSFATRDTQYF. The chain is built from TRBV7-6 and TRBJ2-3, with no clear D. V was clipped by 3 bases and J by 6 bases, with 10 bases between them. Germline V gene data show CDR1 as SGHVS and CDR2 as FNYEAQ. This CDR3 contains 13 residues.

This clonotype was counted ten times or more. The chain uses TRBV19 and TRBJ1-2; unclear D gene. V was clipped by 1 base and J by 4 bases, with 7 bases between them. Germline V gene data show CDR1 as LNHDA and CDR2 as SQIVND (reference sequence). The CDR3 sequence is 13 residues long. CDR3 sequence reads: CASSIGSAYGYTF. The CDR3 DNA reads as TGTGCCAGTAGTATAGGGTCCGCCTATGGCTACACCTTC.

This clonotype was detected only a few times. The chain employs TRBV3-1 and TRBJ1-2, with no clear D. V shed 4 bases and J shed 6 bases, with 9 bases lying between them. Germline lookup yields CDR1 LGHDT and CDR2 YNNKEL (reference sequence). This CDR3 comprises 12 residues. The CDR3 DNA sequence: TGTGCCAGCAGCCGCTATGGGGATGGCTACACCTTC. It codes for CASSRYGDGYTF.

The rearrangement links TRBV10-3 to TRBJ2-1; 7 bases map to TRBD1. Germline V gives CDR1 ENHRY, CDR2 SYGVKD. The length of the CDR3 is 15 residues. After removal of 3 bases from V and 6 bases from J, the junction contained 8 bases not matched to a gene. CDR3 DNA: TGTGCCATCAGTGACTCCACCTACAGGGGCAATGAGCAGTTCTTC. It is translated as CAISDSTYRGNEQFF.

This clonotype turned up a few times. This rearrangement joins TRBV11-2 to TRBJ2-2, with D possibly matching TRBD1 (5 bases). Trimming left V 5 bases short and J 2 bases short, with 12 bases between. This CDR3 spans 15 amino acids. Germline CDR1 is SGHAT and CDR2 is FQNNGV. CDR3 bases: TGTGCCAGCAGCCAATATCAGGGTAACACCGGGGAGCTGTTTTTT. Translating gives CASSQYQGNTGELFF.

This clonotype was seen repeatedly, ten times or more. The chain carries TRBV5-1 and TRBJ2-1; D perhaps matches TRBD1 (5 bases). This CDR3 has 15 residues. V was cut by 2 bases and J by 3 bases, with 12 bases left in between. Germline values: CDR1 SGHRS, CDR2 YFSETQ. The CDR3 nucleotides read TGCGCCAGCAGCTTAAGGGAAGGGGTCTACAATGAGCAGTTCTTC. This gives the protein CASSLREGVYNEQFF.

This clonotype was detected many times. This chain joins TRBV30 and TRBJ2-7; weak D call: TRBD2 (5 bases). Germline CDR1 reads GTSNPN; CDR2 reads SVGIG (reference sequence). V was trimmed by 5 bases and J by 0 bases, leaving 11 bases between them. The length of the CDR3 is 13 residues. CDR3 bases: TGTGCCTGGGCGACTATCAACTCCTACGAGCAGTACTTC. This encodes CAWATINSYEQYF. The entire variable domain, with the rest obtained from reference TRBV30 and TRBJ2-7, is as follows: SQTIHQWPATLVQPVGSPLSLECTVEGTSNPNLYWYRQAAGRGLQLLFYSVGIGQISSEVPQNLSASRPQDRQFILSSKKLLLSDSGFYLCAWATINSYEQYFGPGTRLTVT.

This clonotype was counted ten times or more. This rearrangement joins TRBV20-1 to TRBJ2-3; TRBD2 matches 7 bases. This CDR3 comprises 13 residues. Germline CDR1 is DFQATT and CDR2 is SNEGSKA (reference sequence). V lost 6 bases to trimming and J lost 0 bases; unmatched junction nucleotides: 3. Here the CDR3 reads CSARLASTDTQYF. The CDR3 region has the DNA TGCAGTGCAAGACTAGCCAGCACAGATACGCAGTATTTT.

The CDR3, as DNA: TGTGCCAGCAGCAGAACCGGGACAGGGGGCGCATTAGGAAAACTGTTTTTT. Protein sequence: CASSRTGTGGALGKLFF. The V gene is TRBV7-6, the J gene TRBJ1-4; TRBD1 aligns across 12 bases. Per the germline V gene, CDR1 is SGHVS and CDR2 is FNYEAQ. The CDR3 consists of 17 residues. V lost 5 bases to trimming and J lost 10 bases; unmatched junction nucleotides: 14. Using reference TRBV7-6 and TRBJ1-4 for the parts outside the CDR3, the full variable domain is GAGVSQSPRYKVTKRGQDVALRCDPISGHVSLYWYRQALGQGPEFLTYFNYEAQQDKSGLPNDRFSAERPEGSISTLTIQRTEQRDSAMYRCASSRTGTGGALGKLFFGSGTQLSVL.

This sequence joins TRBV6-6 and TRBJ2-7, with D hard to call. V shed 5 bases and J shed 3 bases, with 14 bases lying between them. Germline V gives CDR1 MNHNY, CDR2 SVGAGI (reference sequence). This CDR3 has 14 residues. The CDR3 sequence is CASSLGEAIYEQYF. The CDR3 DNA reads TGTGCCAGCAGTCTAGGCGAGGCTATCTACGAGCAGTACTTC.

This clonotype occurred many times. The gene calls are TRBV4-3 and TRBJ2-5, with D possibly matching TRBD2 (7 bases). CDR1 LGHNA and CDR2 YSLEER come from the germline V gene. Trimming took off 2 bases at V and 4 bases at J, with 14 bases between the two ends. This CDR3 region has 15 residues. CDR3 sequence: CASSQLGGGGETQYF. CDR3 nucleotides: TGCGCCAGCAGCCAACTCGGAGGGGGGGGAGAGACCCAGTACTTC.

The table lists this clonotype with many counts. CDR3 nucleotides: TGTGCCAGCAGTTACCCAAGGGGGCCCTACGAGCAGTACGTC. Its translation is CASSYPRGPYEQYV. This chain joins TRBV27 and TRBJ2-7; the match to TRBD1 covers 7 bases. The CDR3 has 14 residues. V dropped 4 bases and J dropped 2; count of bases not matched to a gene: 5. Germline V gene sequence: CDR1 MNHEY, CDR2 SMNVEV (reference sequence).

This clonotype showed up many times. This chain connects TRBV14 to TRBJ2-1; possibly TRBD2 for D (5 bases). CDR1 and CDR2 (germline): SGHDN, FVKESK. V gave up 0 bases and J gave up 5 bases, with 11 bases separating them. This CDR3 spans 15 amino acids. The CDR3 loop reads CASSQDGIPDNEQFF. CDR3 sequence (DNA): TGTGCCAGCAGCCAAGACGGGATTCCAGACAATGAGCAGTTCTTC.

This clonotype was detected many times. The gene calls are TRBV11-2 and TRBJ2-1, with TRBD1 as a possible D gene (6 bases). Germline V CDR1 and CDR2: SGHAT, FQNNGV. Trimming left V 2 bases short and J 5 bases short, with 16 bases between. This CDR3 is 16 amino acids long. The CDR3 here is CASSLRPQGLDNEQFF. The CDR3, as DNA: TGTGCCAGCAGCTTACGCCCCCAGGGGTTAGACAATGAGCAGTTCTTC.

This clonotype was seen more than once but under ten times. The chain carries TRBV10-3 and TRBJ2-7, with D possibly called TRBD1 or TRBD2 (6 bases each). V was clipped by 5 bases and J by 5 bases, with 13 bases between them. Germline CDR1 and CDR2: ENHRY and SYGVKD. This CDR3 region has 13 residues. The CDR3 spells CAISRTGRNEQYF. The CDR3 DNA reads TGTGCCATCAGTAGAACAGGGAGGAACGAGCAGTACTTC.

The rearrangement joins TRBV7-2 to TRBJ2-1; 9 bases match TRBD2. The germline CDR1 and CDR2 sequences are SGHTA and FQGNSA. CDR3 size: 16 residues. V was pared by 1 base and J by 8 bases, with 9 bases of the junction left unmatched. The CDR3 region has the DNA TGTGCCAGCAGCTTAGGCCTAGCGGGAATGAGCGATGAGCAGTTCTTC. Translating it yields CASSLGLAGMSDEQFF.

This clonotype was recorded many times. The CDR3 sequence is CASRPPGQAGEQYF. In DNA, the CDR3 is TGTGCCAGCAGACCTCCGGGACAGGCAGGAGAGCAGTACTTC. The V call is TRBV12-3 or TRBV12-4, the J call TRBJ2-7; the match to TRBD1 covers 8 bases. V trimming: 6 bases; J trimming: 7 bases; junction bases outside the gene matches: 11. The CDR3 runs 14 residues.

CDR3: CAIRQESGELFF. The CDR3 DNA reads as TGTGCCATCAGACAGGAATCCGGGGAGCTGTTTTTT. V usage is TRBV10-3 and J usage is TRBJ2-2; perhaps TRBD1 as D (5 bases). The germline V and J ends were trimmed by 6 bases and 6 bases, with 8 bases remaining between them. The CDR3 is made up of 12 amino acids. CDR1 ENHRY and CDR2 SYGVKD come from the germline V gene.

A few counts support this clonotype. The chain has TRBV20-1 and TRBJ2-7; D may be TRBD2 (6 bases). Germline CDR1 DFQATT, CDR2 SNEGSKA (reference sequence). Trimming removed 3 bases at V and 3 bases at J, with 12 bases between. This CDR3 is 13 amino acids long. The CDR3 coding sequence is TGCAGTGCTAGGGTGGGGGGAAGCTACGAGCAGTACGTC. It yields the protein CSARVGGSYEQYV.

This clonotype was found many times. The chain has TRBV25-1 and TRBJ2-7, with 7 positions matching TRBD1. This CDR3 is 12 amino acids long. Germline V gene lookup returns CDR1 MGHDK and CDR2 SYGVNS. The DNA of the CDR3 is TGTGCCAGCAGTGGGGGGACGGGACAGCTAAACGTC. Translated: CASSGGTGQLNV.

This clonotype was seen many times. The rearrangement joins TRBV5-1 to TRBJ2-1; possible D gene TRBD2, 6 bases. Germline V gives CDR1 SGHRS, CDR2 YFSETQ. With 2 bases removed from V and 5 bases from J, the gap between germline ends came to 8 bases. This CDR3 comprises 13 residues. In DNA form, the CDR3 reads TGCGCCAGCAGCTTTCTAGCGCACAATGAGCAGTTCTTC. Its protein is CASSFLAHNEQFF. Supplemented by reference TRBV5-1 and TRBJ2-1, the full variable domain reads KAGVTQTPRYLIKTRGQQVTLSCSPISGHRSVSWYQQTPGQGLQFLFEYFSETQRNKGNFPGRFSGRQFSNSRSEMNVSTLELGDSALYLCASSFLAHNEQFFGPGTRLTVL.